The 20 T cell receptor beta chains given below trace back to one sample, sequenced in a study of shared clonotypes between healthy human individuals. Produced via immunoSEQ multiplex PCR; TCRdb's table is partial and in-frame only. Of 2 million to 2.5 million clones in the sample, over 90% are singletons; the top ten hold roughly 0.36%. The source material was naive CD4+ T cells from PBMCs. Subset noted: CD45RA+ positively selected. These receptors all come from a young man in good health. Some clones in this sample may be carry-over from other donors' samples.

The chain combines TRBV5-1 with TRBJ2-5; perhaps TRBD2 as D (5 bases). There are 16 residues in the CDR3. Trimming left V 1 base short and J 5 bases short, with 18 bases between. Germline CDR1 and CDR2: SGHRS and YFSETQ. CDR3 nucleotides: TGCGCCAGCAGCTTGTACGGGGTTAGTGAGGTGGAGACCCAGTACTTC. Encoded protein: CASSLYGVSEVETQYF.

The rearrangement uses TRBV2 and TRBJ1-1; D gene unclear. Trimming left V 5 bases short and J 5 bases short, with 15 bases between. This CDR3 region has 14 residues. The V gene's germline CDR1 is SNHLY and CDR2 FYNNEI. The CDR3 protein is CASSPNGGETEAFF. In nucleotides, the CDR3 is TGTGCCAGCAGTCCAAACGGCGGGGAGACTGAAGCTTTCTTT. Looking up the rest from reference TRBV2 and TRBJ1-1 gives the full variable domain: EPEVTQTPSHQVTQMGQEVILRCVPISNHLYFYWYRQILGQKVEFLVSFYNNEISEKSEIFDDQFSVERPDGSNFTLKIRSTKLEDSAMYFCASSPNGGETEAFFGQGTRLTVV.

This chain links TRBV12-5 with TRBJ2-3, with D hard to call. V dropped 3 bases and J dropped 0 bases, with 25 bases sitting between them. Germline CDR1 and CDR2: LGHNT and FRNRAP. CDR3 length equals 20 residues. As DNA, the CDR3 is TGTGCTAGTGGTTTATATTCCAAAAACCTAAGCGCCCCCAGCACAGATACGCAGTATTTT. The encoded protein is CASGLYSKNLSAPSTDTQYF.

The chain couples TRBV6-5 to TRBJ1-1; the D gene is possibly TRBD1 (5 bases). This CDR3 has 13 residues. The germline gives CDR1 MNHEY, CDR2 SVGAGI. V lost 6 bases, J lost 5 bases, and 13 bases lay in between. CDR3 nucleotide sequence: TGTGCCAGCAGGGGGGGTGTGGGTACTGAAGCTTTCTTT. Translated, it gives CASRGGVGTEAFF.

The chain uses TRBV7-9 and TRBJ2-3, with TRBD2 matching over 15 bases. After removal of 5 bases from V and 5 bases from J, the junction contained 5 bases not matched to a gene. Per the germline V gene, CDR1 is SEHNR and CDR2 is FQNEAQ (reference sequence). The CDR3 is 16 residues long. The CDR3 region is CASSHPGLAGGDTQYF. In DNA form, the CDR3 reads TGTGCCAGCAGCCACCCGGGACTAGCGGGAGGAGATACGCAGTATTTT. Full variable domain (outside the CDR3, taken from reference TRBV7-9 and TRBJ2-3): DTGVSQNPRHKITKRGQNVTFRCDPISEHNRLYWYRQTLGQGPEFLTYFQNEAQLEKSRLLSDRFSAERPKGSFSTLEIQRTEQGDSAMYLCASSHPGLAGGDTQYFGPGTRLTVL.

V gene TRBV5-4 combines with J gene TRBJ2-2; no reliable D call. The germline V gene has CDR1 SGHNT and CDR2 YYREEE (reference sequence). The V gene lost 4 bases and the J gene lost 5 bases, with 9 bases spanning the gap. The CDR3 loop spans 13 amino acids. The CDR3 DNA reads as TGTGCCAGCAGCCAAAAGCAAACCGGGGAGCTGTTTTTT. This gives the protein CASSQKQTGELFF.

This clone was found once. In DNA form, the CDR3 reads TGTGCCAGCACCCAATACCCCGCTTTAGGCGGAAACACCATATATTTT. This codes for CASTQYPALGGNTIYF. This chain joins TRBV7-6 and TRBJ1-3; unclear D gene. Trimming stripped 7 bases from V and 4 bases from J, with 20 bases between. The CDR3 contains 16 residues. CDR1 and CDR2 (germline): SGHVS, FNYEAQ.

The CDR3 DNA follows: TGTGCCTGGAGTCAGGGGCCCGGATTCTACGAGCAGTACTTC. The encoded protein is CAWSQGPGFYEQYF. This chain links TRBV30 with TRBJ2-7; D might be TRBD1 (6 bases). With 2 bases removed from V and 3 bases from J, the gap between germline ends came to 14 bases. The CDR3 contains 14 residues. Germline V gene data show CDR1 as GTSNPN and CDR2 as SVGIG (reference sequence).

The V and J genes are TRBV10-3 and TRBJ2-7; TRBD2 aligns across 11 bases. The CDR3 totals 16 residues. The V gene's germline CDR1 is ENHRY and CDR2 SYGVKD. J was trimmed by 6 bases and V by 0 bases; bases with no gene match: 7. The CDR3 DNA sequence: TGTGCCATCAGTGAGTCGGAGGCTAGCGGGAGGTTCGAGCAGTACTTC. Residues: CAISESEASGRFEQYF.

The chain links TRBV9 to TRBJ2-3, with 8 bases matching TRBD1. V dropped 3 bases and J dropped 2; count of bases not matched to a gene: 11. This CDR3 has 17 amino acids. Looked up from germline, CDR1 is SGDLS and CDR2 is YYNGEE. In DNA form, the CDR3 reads TGTGCCAGCAGCGCCTCGCGCTTGGACAGGGACACAGATACGCAGTATTTT. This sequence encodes CASSASRLDRDTDTQYF.

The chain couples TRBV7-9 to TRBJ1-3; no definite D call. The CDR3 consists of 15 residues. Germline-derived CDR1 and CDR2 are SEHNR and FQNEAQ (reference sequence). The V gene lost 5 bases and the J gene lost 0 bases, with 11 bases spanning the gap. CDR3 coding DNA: TGTGCCAGCAGCAATGGACTTTTCTCTGGAAACACCATATATTTT. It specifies CASSNGLFSGNTIYF.

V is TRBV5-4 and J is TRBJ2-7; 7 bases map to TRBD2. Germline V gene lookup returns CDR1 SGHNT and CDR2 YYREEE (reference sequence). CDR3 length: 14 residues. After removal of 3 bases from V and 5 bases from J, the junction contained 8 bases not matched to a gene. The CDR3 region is CASSSLLGRDEQYF. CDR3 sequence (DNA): TGTGCCAGCAGCTCCTTGCTGGGGAGGGACGAGCAGTACTTC.

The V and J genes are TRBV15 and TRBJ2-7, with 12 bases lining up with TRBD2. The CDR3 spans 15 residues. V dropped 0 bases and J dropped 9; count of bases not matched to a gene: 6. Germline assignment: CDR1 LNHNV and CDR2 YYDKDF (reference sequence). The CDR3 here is CATSRDVLAGGWQYF. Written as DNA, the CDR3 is TGTGCCACCAGCAGAGATGTACTAGCGGGAGGCTGGCAGTACTTC.

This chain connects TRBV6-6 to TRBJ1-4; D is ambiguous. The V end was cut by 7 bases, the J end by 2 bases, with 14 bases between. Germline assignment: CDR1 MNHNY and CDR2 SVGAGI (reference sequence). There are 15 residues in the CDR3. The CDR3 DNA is TGTGCCAGCACCGAACGAGGGTTTACTAATGAAAAACTGTTTTTT. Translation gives CASTERGFTNEKLFF.

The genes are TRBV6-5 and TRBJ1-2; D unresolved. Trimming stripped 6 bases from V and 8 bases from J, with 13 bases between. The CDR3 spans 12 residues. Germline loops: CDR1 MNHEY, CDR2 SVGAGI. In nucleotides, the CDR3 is TGTGCCAGCAGCCCGCCCTCCCAAGGCTACACCTTC. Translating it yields CASSPPSQGYTF.

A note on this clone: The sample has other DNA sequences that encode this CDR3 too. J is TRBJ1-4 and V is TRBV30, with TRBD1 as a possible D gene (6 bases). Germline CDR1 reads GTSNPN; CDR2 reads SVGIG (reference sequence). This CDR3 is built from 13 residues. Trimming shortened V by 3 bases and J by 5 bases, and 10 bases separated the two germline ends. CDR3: CAWSPDRNEKLFF. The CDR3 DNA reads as TGTGCCTGGAGCCCCGACAGGAATGAAAAACTGTTTTTT.

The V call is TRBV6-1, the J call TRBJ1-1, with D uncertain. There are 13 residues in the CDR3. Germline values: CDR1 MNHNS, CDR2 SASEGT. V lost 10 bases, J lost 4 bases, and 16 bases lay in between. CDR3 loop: CATKEEPGTEAFF. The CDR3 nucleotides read TGTGCCACCAAGGAGGAACCTGGCACTGAAGCTTTCTTT.

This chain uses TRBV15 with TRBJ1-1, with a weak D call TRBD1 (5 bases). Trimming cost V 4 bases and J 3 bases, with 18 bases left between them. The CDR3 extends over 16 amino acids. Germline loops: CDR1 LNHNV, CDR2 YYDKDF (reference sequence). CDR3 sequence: CATSKGTSLPYTEAFF. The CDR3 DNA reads TGTGCCACCAGCAAGGGGACCTCTTTGCCTTACACTGAAGCTTTCTTT.

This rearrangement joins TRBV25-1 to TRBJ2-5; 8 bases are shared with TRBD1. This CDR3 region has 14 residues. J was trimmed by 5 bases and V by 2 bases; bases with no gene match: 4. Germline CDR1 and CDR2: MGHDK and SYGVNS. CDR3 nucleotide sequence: TGTGCCAGCAGTGAACAGGGGGCGATGGAGACCCAGTACTTC. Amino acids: CASSEQGAMETQYF.

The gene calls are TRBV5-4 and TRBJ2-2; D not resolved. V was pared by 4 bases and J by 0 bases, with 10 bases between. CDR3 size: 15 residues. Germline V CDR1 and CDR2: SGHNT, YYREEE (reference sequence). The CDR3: CASSVGFANTGELFF. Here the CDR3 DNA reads TGTGCCAGCAGCGTAGGCTTCGCGAACACCGGGGAGCTGTTTTTT.